This T cell receptor (beta chain) was captured in a study of T cell responses to AZD1222 COVID-19 vaccine. For the study at large: Samples with a second dose at about 4 or about 12 weeks were pooled together.

Notes on the study in general: After the peak T cell response, and only then, were repertoires sampled. Among those given AZD1222, only 6 or 7 were seropositive at baseline. Rises in breadth and depth of Spike-specific TCRs came after two AZD1222 doses.

As concerns this clone: Its antigen is currently unknown.

This table comes from immunoSEQ multiplex PCR, and its TCRdb copy is limited to in-frame clones, with some not included. Of around 150,000 clones listed, about 90% were seen once; the top ten hold more than 5%. This CDR3 spans 15 amino acids. Per germline, CDR1 MDHEN and CDR2 SYDVKM. V was pared by 6 bases and J by 6 bases, with 20 bases between. This sample comprised peripheral blood, obtained on day 0 of AZD1222 vaccination. V is TRBV28 and J is TRBJ1-1; D gene unclear. The origin of this receptor is an adult in good health. CDR3 sequence reads: CASRPVSGGFSEAFF. The CDR3, as DNA: TGTGCCAGCAGACCCGTTTCAGGAGGGTTCTCTGAAGCTTTCTTT.